These 31 T cell receptor beta chains were sequenced from one sample in a study of naive and memory T cell subsets (dated by TCRdb to the late 2010s). Using 3' ligation of a UMI-containing oligonucleotide to TCR cDNA, the study laid out a robust and sensitive protocol to amplify, sequence and analyze TCRs. Preparation of the library involved 5' RACE. Data came from an Illumina MiSeq. Four rounds of PCR, run with the SP2 primer together with nested alpha and beta constant region primers, were used to amplify the ligated cDNA. Starting from the raw public reads, TCRdb applied fastp trimming at Q25, assembled clones with MiXCR and retained in-frame beta chains. Rows are unified per CDR3 protein, each entry keeping the most common DNA and genes. In this sample the table shows 45,000 to 55,000 distinct CDR3 sequences, 4.7% of which occur a single time. Roughly 0.8% of the sample lies in the top ten. The source is a female donor in good health.

The CDR3 sequence is CASSIRGQEPRSSYNSPLHF. CDR3 sequence (DNA): TGTGCCAGTAGTATCCGGGGACAGGAACCTAGGAGCTCCTATAATTCACCCCTCCACTTT. The rearrangement links TRBV19 to TRBJ1-6; TRBD1 agrees at 8 bases. V trimming: 3 bases; J trimming: 0 bases; junction bases outside the gene matches: 13. CDR1 is LNHDA and CDR2 is SQIVND in the germline V gene (reference sequence). The CDR3 consists of 20 residues.

This clonotype has a handful of counts. The gene calls are TRBV5-1 and TRBJ2-1; 9 bases map to TRBD1. The germline gives CDR1 SGHRS, CDR2 YFSETQ. The CDR3 is made up of 14 amino acids. The V gene end was trimmed by 4 bases and the J gene end by 7 bases; junction bases not matched to a gene: 6. This CDR3 reads CASSHRQGENEQFF. For the CDR3, the DNA is TGCGCCAGCAGCCATAGACAGGGGGAAAATGAGCAGTTCTTC.

In its sample, this clonotype is medium-sized. The chain links TRBV20-1 to TRBJ2-5; a weak D match, TRBD2 (5 bases). The CDR3 covers 16 residues. Germline CDR1 DFQATT, CDR2 SNEGSKA (reference sequence). V shed 1 base and J shed 5 bases, with 20 bases lying between them. The CDR3 loop reads CSARGTGRTLLETQYF. CDR3 sequence (DNA): TGCAGTGCTAGAGGGACGGGAAGAACCCTTTTGGAGACCCAGTACTTC.

A few counts support this clonotype. This chain uses TRBV7-9 with TRBJ1-2, with 9 bases aligning to TRBD1. This CDR3 is built from 13 residues. Looked up from germline, CDR1 is SEHNR and CDR2 is FQNEAQ (reference sequence). Trimming at V came to 11 bases and at J to 4 bases, leaving 8 bases not matched to a gene. The CDR3, as DNA: TGTGCCGGCCGGACAGGGGCCATCTATGGCTACACCTTC. It translates to CAGRTGAIYGYTF.

Many counts were recorded for this clonotype. This chain connects TRBV6-2 or TRBV6-3 to TRBJ1-5; D remains unclear. Germline V lookup: CDR1 MNHEY, CDR2 SVGEGT. The CDR3 loop spans 13 amino acids. V shed 8 bases and J shed 0 bases, with 8 bases lying between them. In DNA, the CDR3 is TGTGCCAGCTGTGGCCATAGCAATCAGCCCCAGCATTTT. Its translation: CASCGHSNQPQHF.

The table lists this clonotype with many counts. The chain links TRBV12-5 to TRBJ2-1, with D possibly called TRBD1 or TRBD2 (7 bases each). The CDR3 has 15 residues. The germline CDR1 and CDR2 sequences are LGHNT and FRNRAP. Deletions cut 5 bases from V and 1 base from J, with 12 bases between. CDR3 protein: CASGPQGGSYNEQFF. Here the CDR3 DNA reads TGTGCTAGTGGTCCCCAGGGGGGGTCCTACAATGAGCAGTTCTTC.

This clonotype was picked up many times. In DNA form, the CDR3 reads TGTGCCAGCAGCGTAAATGAGTATGAGCAGTTCTTC. It translates to CASSVNEYEQFF. The chain is built from TRBV9 and TRBJ2-1; D not certain. Germline V CDR1 and CDR2: SGDLS, YYNGEE. Trimming pared 1 base from V and 8 bases from J, leaving 7 bases between. This CDR3 is 12 amino acids long.

This clonotype was observed many times. The CDR3 here is CASSETGGGEQFF. CDR3 DNA sequence: TGTGCCAGTAGTGAGACAGGGGGCGGTGAGCAGTTCTTC. V usage is TRBV19 and J usage is TRBJ2-1; 10 bases fit TRBD1. Germline V gene data show CDR1 as LNHDA and CDR2 as SQIVND (reference sequence). V shed 5 bases and J 9 bases; nucleotides not matched to a gene: 4. The CDR3 runs to 13 residues. The full variable domain, rest sourced from reference TRBV19 and TRBJ2-1, is DGGITQSPKYLFRKEGQNVTLSCEQNLNHDAMYWYRQDPGQGLRLIYYSQIVNDFQKGDIAEGYSVSREKKESFPLTVTSAQKNPTAFYLCASSETGGGEQFFGPGTRLTVL.

In this sample, this clonotype turned up many times. V is TRBV20-1 and J is TRBJ2-5; D ambiguous. The V gene lost 1 base and the J gene lost 7 bases, with 16 bases spanning the gap. This CDR3 region has 14 residues. Per the germline V gene, CDR1 is DFQATT and CDR2 is SNEGSKA (reference sequence). CDR3 DNA sequence: TGCAGTGCTAGAGCTCACATCAGTAGGCGGACCCAGTACTTC. Its translation: CSARAHISRRTQYF.

This clonotype was seen repeatedly, ten times or more. This chain uses TRBV29-1 with TRBJ2-7; D may be TRBD1 (6 bases). This CDR3 has 12 residues. Germline loops: CDR1 SQVTM, CDR2 ANQGSEA. V lost 7 bases and J lost 5, with 15 bases in between. CDR3 coding DNA: TGCAGCGGGGGGCTAGGGGCCGACGAGCAGTACTTC. Its translation is CSGGLGADEQYF.

Regarding this clonotype: This may arise from a read error, as a much more abundant clone is one base away. V gene TRBV28 combines with J gene TRBJ1-2; TRBD1 is a possible D gene (6 bases). Germline lookup yields CDR1 MDHEN and CDR2 SYDVKM. The CDR3 totals 11 residues. The CDR3 spells CASSLHGGYAF. CDR3 DNA: TGTGCCAGCAGTCTACATGGGGGCTACGCCTTC.

This clonotype was counted at least ten times. This sequence joins TRBV28 and TRBJ2-7; no clear D. Germline V CDR1 and CDR2: MDHEN, SYDVKM. This CDR3 has 14 residues. V was shortened by 0 bases and J by 1 base, with 7 bases between the two germline ends. The CDR3 sequence is CASSLWVMSYEQYF. The CDR3 DNA sequence: TGTGCCAGCAGTTTATGGGTGATGTCCTACGAGCAGTACTTC.

This clonotype was counted ten times or more. V is TRBV6-6 and J is TRBJ2-1; 9 positions agree with TRBD2. With V trimmed by 4 bases and J by 2 bases, 12 bases remained unmatched. CDR3 length equals 18 residues. Looked up from germline, CDR1 is MNHNY and CDR2 is SVGAGI (reference sequence). CDR3 residues: CASSSSSGMSDAYNEQFF. The CDR3 DNA follows: TGTGCCAGCAGTTCATCTAGCGGGATGAGCGACGCCTACAATGAGCAGTTCTTC.

This clonotype was detected ten times or more. This chain links TRBV30 with TRBJ2-1; D is undetermined. The germline CDR1 and CDR2 sequences are GTSNPN and SVGIG (reference sequence). The ends were cut back, 0 bases at V and 0 bases at J, with 9 bases in the middle. The CDR3 runs to 15 residues. CDR3 protein: CAWSVGAISYNEQFF. The CDR3 DNA is TGTGCCTGGAGTGTAGGCGCCATCTCCTACAATGAGCAGTTCTTC.

Many counts were recorded for this clonotype. This chain joins TRBV5-1 and TRBJ1-2, with 12 bases aligning to TRBD1. V was pared by 0 bases and J by 0 bases, with 6 bases of the junction left unmatched. From germline, CDR1 is SGHRS and CDR2 YFSETQ. This CDR3 comprises 18 residues. The CDR3 region is CASSLAGTGGKANYGYTF. The CDR3 nucleotides read TGCGCCAGCAGCTTGGCCGGGACAGGGGGCAAGGCTAACTATGGCTACACCTTC.

At least ten counts were recorded for this clonotype. The V call is TRBV28, the J call TRBJ2-5; D is perhaps TRBD2 (5 bases). Germline CDR1 MDHEN, CDR2 SYDVKM. The CDR3 runs to 15 residues. The V end lost 11 bases, the J end lost 5 bases, and 24 bases lay between the germline ends. CDR3 residues: CASSSAGSTTETQYF. DNA for the CDR3: TGTGCCTCCAGTTCTGCTGGGAGTACCACGGAGACCCAGTACTTC. The full variable domain, rest sourced from reference TRBV28 and TRBJ2-5, is DVKVTQSSRYLVKRTGEKVFLECVQDMDHENMFWYRQDPGLGLRLIYFSYDVKMKEKGDIPEGYSVSREKKERFSLILESASTNQTSMYLCASSSAGSTTETQYFGPGTRLLVL.

Concerning this clonotype itself: Given a much more abundant clone one base away, this may be a read error. The chain uses TRBV29-1 and TRBJ2-7; possibly TRBD1 or TRBD2 for D (6 bases each). Trimming shortened V by 7 bases and J by 5 bases, and 15 bases separated the two germline ends. Germline V gene lookup returns CDR1 SQVTM and CDR2 ANQGSEA. The CDR3 contains 12 residues. CDR3 loop: CSGGQGGNEQYF. CDR3 in DNA: TGCAGCGGGGGGCAGGGAGGCAACGAGCAGTACTTC.

There are many counts of this clonotype. This chain joins TRBV28 and TRBJ2-6; D is ambiguous. Between the trimmed V and J ends, which lost 7 bases and 4 bases, there was a span of 2 bases. Germline values: CDR1 MDHEN, CDR2 SYDVKM. The length of the CDR3 is 11 residues. This CDR3 is CASKGANVLTF. The CDR3 region has the DNA TGTGCCAGCAAAGGGGCCAACGTCCTGACTTTC.

This clonotype appeared many times. The chain employs TRBV6-5 and TRBJ1-1; tentatively, D is TRBD1 (5 bases). Deletions cut 2 bases from V and 2 bases from J, with 15 bases between. The length of the CDR3 is 16 residues. The germline V gene encodes CDR1 MNHEY and CDR2 SVGAGI. The CDR3 DNA reads as TGTGCCAGCAGTTACAGCCCCGGACACCTAAACACTGAAGCTTTCTTT. Its translation: CASSYSPGHLNTEAFF.

This sequence joins TRBV7-6 and TRBJ2-1; D may be TRBD1 (6 bases). Germline V lookup: CDR1 SGHVS, CDR2 FNYEAQ. There are 14 residues in the CDR3. Between the trimmed V and J ends, which lost 0 bases and 7 bases, there was a span of 10 bases. The CDR3 loop reads CASSLAAGANEQFF. CDR3 in DNA: TGTGCCAGCAGCTTAGCGGCAGGGGCGAATGAGCAGTTCTTC.

This clonotype was counted ten times or more. This chain links TRBV7-9 with TRBJ1-3; D is undetermined. Trimming left V 3 bases short and J 0 bases short, with 9 bases between. This CDR3 is 15 amino acids long. The germline V gene has CDR1 SEHNR and CDR2 FQNEAQ (reference sequence). CDR3 residues: CASSFFEGSGNTIYF. Written as DNA, the CDR3 is TGTGCCAGCAGCTTCTTTGAGGGCTCTGGAAACACCATATATTTT.

This clonotype was found many times. The gene calls are TRBV25-1 and TRBJ2-7, with D possibly being TRBD1 (6 bases). Germline V lookup: CDR1 MGHDK, CDR2 SYGVNS. The CDR3 contains 14 residues. Trimming pared 1 base from V and 4 bases from J, leaving 11 bases between. In DNA form, the CDR3 reads TGTGCCAGCAGTGAATCGGCAGGGGTATACGAGCAGTACTTC. Encoded protein: CASSESAGVYEQYF.

This clonotype was detected many times. The chain joins TRBV28 to TRBJ2-7; D is perhaps TRBD1 (6 bases). V lost 4 bases, J lost 2 bases, and 12 bases lay in between. The germline CDR1 and CDR2 sequences are MDHEN and SYDVKM. CDR3 length equals 14 residues. CDR3 amino acids: CASSSRGPTYEQYF. CDR3 nucleotides: TGTGCCAGCAGTTCCAGGGGACCTACCTACGAGCAGTACTTC.

This clonotype has just a few counts. This chain uses TRBV5-4 with TRBJ1-2, with D tentatively TRBD1 (6 bases). Trimming left V 1 base short and J 2 bases short, with 9 bases between. CDR1 and CDR2 (germline): SGHNT, YYREEE (reference sequence). The CDR3 totals 14 residues. The DNA of the CDR3 is TGTGCCAGCAGCTTGAACAGGGCCAACTATGGCTACACCTTC. It translates to CASSLNRANYGYTF. The variable domain in full, completed from reference TRBV5-4 and TRBJ1-2, reads ETGVTQSPTHLIKTRGQQVTLRCSSQSGHNTVSWYQQALGQGPQFIFQYYREEENGRGNFPPRFSGLQFPNYSSELNVNALELDDSALYLCASSLNRANYGYTFGSGTRLTVV.

This clonotype appeared many times. This chain uses TRBV4-1 with TRBJ2-1, with 10 positions matching TRBD2. CDR3 length equals 17 residues. J lost 7 bases, V lost 0 bases, and 9 bases had no gene match. Germline CDR1 and CDR2: MGHRA and YSYEKL. The CDR3 DNA is TGCGCCAGCAGCCAAGATAAGGAGACTAGCGGGTGGAATGAGCAGTTCTTC. This codes for CASSQDKETSGWNEQFF.

This clonotype came up many times. The gene calls are TRBV7-2 and TRBJ2-1; the D call may be TRBD1 or TRBD2 (5 bases each). The V and J ends lost 5 bases and 0 bases respectively, with 14 bases between them. This CDR3 is built from 16 residues. From germline, CDR1 is SGHTA and CDR2 FQGNSA. The CDR3, as DNA: TGTGCCAGCAGCCCTTGGGACCGCCTCTCCTACAATGAGCAGTTCTTC. Its protein product is CASSPWDRLSYNEQFF.

The sample holds many counts of this clonotype. V usage is TRBV3-1 and J usage is TRBJ2-7; 14 bases align to TRBD2. With 4 bases clipped from V and 1 base from J, the junction kept 6 bases outside the gene matches. CDR1 and CDR2 (germline): LGHDT, YNNKEL (reference sequence). CDR3 length equals 17 residues. For the CDR3, the DNA is TGTGCCAGCAGCCGGCCCGGACTAGCGGGAGGATCCTACGAGCAGTACTTC. Translating gives CASSRPGLAGGSYEQYF.

This clonotype has ten or more counts. V is TRBV28 and J is TRBJ2-1; 8 bases map to TRBD2. J lost 10 bases, V lost 5 bases, and 16 bases had no gene match. There are 16 residues in the CDR3. Germline CDR1 reads MDHEN; CDR2 reads SYDVKM. This CDR3 is CASSVPSGTSGDEQFF. In DNA, the CDR3 is TGTGCCAGCAGTGTTCCCTCCGGGACTAGTGGTGACGAGCAGTTCTTC.

This clonotype was detected many times. The chain employs TRBV4-3 and TRBJ2-7, with 9 bases lining up with TRBD1. In germline, CDR1 is LGHNA, CDR2 YSLEER. V was pared by 0 bases and J by 4 bases, with 10 bases of the junction left unmatched. This CDR3 is 17 amino acids long. The CDR3 is CASSQDRPRQGVYEQYF. CDR3 sequence (DNA): TGCGCCAGCAGCCAAGATCGCCCGAGACAGGGGGTTTACGAGCAGTACTTC.

This clonotype has ten or more counts. The chain employs TRBV29-1 and TRBJ1-1, with D maybe TRBD1 (5 bases). The germline V and J ends were trimmed by 4 bases and 3 bases, with 12 bases remaining between them. The length of the CDR3 is 13 residues. Germline assignment: CDR1 SQVTM and CDR2 ANQGSEA. The CDR3 region is CSVGGGLYTEAFF. CDR3 sequence (DNA): TGCAGCGTTGGCGGGGGTTTGTACACTGAAGCTTTCTTT. The entire variable domain, with the rest obtained from reference TRBV29-1 and TRBJ1-1, is as follows: SAVISQKPSRDICQRGTSLTIQCQVDSQVTMMFWYRQQPGQSLTLIATANQGSEATYESGFVIDKFPISRPNLTFSTLTVSNMSPEDSSIYLCSVGGGLYTEAFFGQGTRLTVV.

V is TRBV5-1 and J is TRBJ2-5; D possibly corresponds to TRBD1 (6 bases). With 2 bases removed from V and 3 bases from J, the gap between germline ends came to 20 bases. The CDR3 runs to 17 residues. The germline V gene encodes CDR1 SGHRS and CDR2 YFSETQ. CDR3 sequence: CASSFLVAVTGKETQYF. Written as DNA, the CDR3 is TGCGCCAGCAGCTTTCTCGTGGCTGTGACAGGAAAAGAGACCCAGTACTTC.